This TCR beta chain was sequenced for a study of T cells in Graves' hyperthyroidism and ophthalmopathy. Study conclusions and caveats: Blood also carried most thyroid clonotypes expanded above 0.001.

This clonotype occurred many times. What it recognizes is unknown. The V gene lost 3 bases and the J gene lost 9 bases, with 12 bases spanning the gap. This CDR3 region has 13 residues. The TCR beta CDR3 regions underwent amplification using RNA transcripts as the source. First-round RT-PCR with HTBI primers amplified the TCR CDR3 region. From the multiplex PCR reads, TCRdb called clonotypes with MiXCR, one entry per CDR3 protein. The data contain 370,000 or so distinct CDR3 sequences, about 13% of them singletons. Uncontrolled infections, other autoimmune diseases, pregnancy or lactation led to exclusion of patients.

The TCR was taken from a man aged 25 to 40 with Graves' hyperthyroidism that later progressed to Graves' ophthalmopathy. The V gene is TRBV12-3 or TRBV12-4, the J gene TRBJ1-3; D is possibly TRBD1 (5 bases). The specimen sequenced was blood. CDR3 sequence reads: CASSFARQSTIYF. The CDR3 nucleotides are TGTGCCAGCAGTTTTGCCCGACAGTCCACCATATATTTT.